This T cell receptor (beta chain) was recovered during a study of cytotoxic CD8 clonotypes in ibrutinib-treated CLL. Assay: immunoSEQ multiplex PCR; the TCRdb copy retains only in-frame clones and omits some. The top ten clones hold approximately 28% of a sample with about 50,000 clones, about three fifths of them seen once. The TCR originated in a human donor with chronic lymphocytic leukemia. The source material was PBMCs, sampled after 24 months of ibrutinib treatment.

The CDR3: CASSAGRAGQQFF. The DNA for the CDR3 is TGCGCCAGCAGCGCGGGTCGGGCGGGTCAGCAGTTCTTC. The rearrangement links TRBV5-1 to TRBJ2-1; tentative D call: TRBD2 (5 bases). Trimming stripped 4 bases from V and 11 bases from J, with 16 bases between. The CDR3 has 13 residues. Germline V lookup: CDR1 SGHRS, CDR2 YFSETQ.